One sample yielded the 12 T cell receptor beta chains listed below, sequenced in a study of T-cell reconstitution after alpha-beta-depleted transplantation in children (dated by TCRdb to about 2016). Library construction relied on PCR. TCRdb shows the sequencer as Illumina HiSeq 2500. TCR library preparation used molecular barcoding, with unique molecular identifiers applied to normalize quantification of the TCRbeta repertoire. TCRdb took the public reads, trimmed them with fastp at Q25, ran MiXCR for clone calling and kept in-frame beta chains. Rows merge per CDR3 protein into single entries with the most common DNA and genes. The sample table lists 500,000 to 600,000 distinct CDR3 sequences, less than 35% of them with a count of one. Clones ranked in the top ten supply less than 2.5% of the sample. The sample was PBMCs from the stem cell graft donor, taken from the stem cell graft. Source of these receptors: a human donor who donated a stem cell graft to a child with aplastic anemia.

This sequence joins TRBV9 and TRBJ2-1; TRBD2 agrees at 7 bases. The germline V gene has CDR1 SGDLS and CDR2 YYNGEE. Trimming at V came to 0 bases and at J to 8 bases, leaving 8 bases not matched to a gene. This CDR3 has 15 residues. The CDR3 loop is CASSVGAGRGDEQFF. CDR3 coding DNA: TGTGCCAGCAGCGTAGGAGCGGGGAGAGGGGATGAGCAGTTCTTC.

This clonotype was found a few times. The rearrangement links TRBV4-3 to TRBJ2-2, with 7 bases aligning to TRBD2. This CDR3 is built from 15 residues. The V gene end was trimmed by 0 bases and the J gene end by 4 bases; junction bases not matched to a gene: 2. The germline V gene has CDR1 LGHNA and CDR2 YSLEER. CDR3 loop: CASSQEGGVTGELFF. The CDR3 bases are TGCGCCAGCAGCCAAGAGGGAGGGGTCACCGGGGAGCTGTTTTTT.

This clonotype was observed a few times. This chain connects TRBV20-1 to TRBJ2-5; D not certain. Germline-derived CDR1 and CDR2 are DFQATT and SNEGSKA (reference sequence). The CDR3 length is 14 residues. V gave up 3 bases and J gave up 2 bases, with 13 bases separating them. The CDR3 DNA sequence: TGCAGTGCTAGGGGGATACTTGGGCAAGAGACCCAGTACTTC. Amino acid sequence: CSARGILGQETQYF.

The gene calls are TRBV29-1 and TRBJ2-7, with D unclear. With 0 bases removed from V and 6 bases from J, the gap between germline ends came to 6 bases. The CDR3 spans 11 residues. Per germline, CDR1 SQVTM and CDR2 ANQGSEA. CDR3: CSVEDPPEQYF. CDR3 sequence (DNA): TGCAGCGTTGAAGATCCTCCCGAGCAGTACTTC.

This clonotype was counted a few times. CDR3 nucleotide sequence: TGTGCCAGCAGTTTAGCGCTAATGGGTCTGGCGGCAGACCAAGAGACCCAGTACTTC. This translates into CASSLALMGLAADQETQYF. V gene TRBV12-3 or TRBV12-4 combines with J gene TRBJ2-5, with D unresolved. V lost 0 bases to trimming and J lost 0 bases, with 20 bases between them. The CDR3 sequence is 19 residues long.

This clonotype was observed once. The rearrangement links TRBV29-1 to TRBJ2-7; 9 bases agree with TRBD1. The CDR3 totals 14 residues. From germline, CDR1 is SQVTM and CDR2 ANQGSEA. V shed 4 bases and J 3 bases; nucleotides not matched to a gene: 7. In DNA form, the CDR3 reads TGCAGCGTTGGGGTACAGGGGGCAAACTACGAGCAGTACTTC. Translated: CSVGVQGANYEQYF.

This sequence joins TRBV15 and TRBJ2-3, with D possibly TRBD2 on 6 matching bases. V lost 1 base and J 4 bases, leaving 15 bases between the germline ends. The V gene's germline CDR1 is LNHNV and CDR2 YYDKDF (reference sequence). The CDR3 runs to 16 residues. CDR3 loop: CATSRVIEWEADTQYF. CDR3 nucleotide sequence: TGTGCCACCAGCAGAGTTATTGAGTGGGAGGCAGATACGCAGTATTTT.

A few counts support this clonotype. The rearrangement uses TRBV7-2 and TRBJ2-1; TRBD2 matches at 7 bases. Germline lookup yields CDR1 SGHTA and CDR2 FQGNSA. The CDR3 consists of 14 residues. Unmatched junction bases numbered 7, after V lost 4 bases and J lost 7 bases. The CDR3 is CASSSGRASNEQFF. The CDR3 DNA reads TGTGCCAGCAGCTCTGGGAGGGCCTCGAATGAGCAGTTCTTC.

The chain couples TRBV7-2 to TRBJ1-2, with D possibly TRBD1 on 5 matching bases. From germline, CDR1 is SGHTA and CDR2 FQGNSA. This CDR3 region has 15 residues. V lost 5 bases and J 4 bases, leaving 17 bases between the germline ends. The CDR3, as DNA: TGTGCCAGCAGCCCTCGAGTGGGGGAGCGCTATGGCTACACCTTC. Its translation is CASSPRVGERYGYTF.

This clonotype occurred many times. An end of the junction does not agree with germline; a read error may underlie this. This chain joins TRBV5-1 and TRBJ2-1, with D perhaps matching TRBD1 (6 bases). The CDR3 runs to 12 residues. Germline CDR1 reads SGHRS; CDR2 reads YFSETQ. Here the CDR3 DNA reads TGTGCCAGCAGCTTACAGGGCAATGAGCAGTTCTTC. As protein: CASSLQGNEQFF.

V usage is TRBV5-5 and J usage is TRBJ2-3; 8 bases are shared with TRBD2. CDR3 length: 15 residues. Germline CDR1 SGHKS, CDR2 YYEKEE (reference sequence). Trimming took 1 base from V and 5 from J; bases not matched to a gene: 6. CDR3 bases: TGTGCCAGCAGCTTGACGCGGGAGGTCATAGATACGCAGTATTTT. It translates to CASSLTREVIDTQYF.

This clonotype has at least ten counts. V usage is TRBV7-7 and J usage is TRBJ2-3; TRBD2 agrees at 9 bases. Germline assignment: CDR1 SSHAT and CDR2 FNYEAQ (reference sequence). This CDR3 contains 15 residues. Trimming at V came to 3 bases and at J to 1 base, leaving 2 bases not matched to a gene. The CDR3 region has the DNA TGTGCCAGCAGCTTTTCTAGCGGGGGCACAGATACGCAGTATTTT. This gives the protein CASSFSSGGTDTQYF.